One sample yielded the 29 T cell receptor beta chains listed below, sequenced in a study of blood T cell repertoires in COVID-19. Data came from immunoSEQ multiplex PCR; TCRdb stores just in-frame clones and leaves some out. The table shows some 280,000 clones, with around 86% occurring only once. Sequencing used peripheral blood. All receptors come from a woman between 40 and 50 years old who had recovered from COVID-19.

The rearrangement uses TRBV18 and TRBJ2-7; 10 bases fit TRBD1. From germline, CDR1 is KGHSH and CDR2 LQKENI. The CDR3 is 14 amino acids. V lost 3 bases and J lost 4; bases outside the gene matches: 3. CDR3 loop: CASSPGQGMYEQYF. The CDR3 DNA is TGTGCCAGCTCACCGGGACAGGGGATGTACGAGCAGTACTTC.

In regard to this clone: Additional DNA sequences in this sample encode the identical CDR3. This chain links TRBV9 with TRBJ2-7; 12 bases align to TRBD2. The length of the CDR3 is 15 residues. V lost 4 bases and J lost 2; bases outside the gene matches: 4. Germline loops: CDR1 SGDLS, CDR2 YYNGEE. The CDR3 loop is CASSPGLAGTYEQYF. Here the CDR3 DNA reads TGTGCCAGCAGCCCAGGACTAGCGGGAACCTACGAGCAGTACTTC.

This sequence joins TRBV5-1 and TRBJ2-2; TRBD1 agrees at 8 bases. The germline V gene encodes CDR1 SGHRS and CDR2 YFSETQ. The CDR3 extends over 15 amino acids. V trimming: 2 bases; J trimming: 3 bases; junction bases outside the gene matches: 3. The CDR3 DNA sequence: TGCGCCAGCAGCTTTGGGGACAGGTACACCGGGGAGCTGTTTTTT. Its translation is CASSFGDRYTGELFF.

This chain connects TRBV9 to TRBJ2-3; possible D gene TRBD2, 6 bases. V was pared by 3 bases and J by 2 bases, with 10 bases between. Per germline, CDR1 SGDLS and CDR2 YYNGEE. This CDR3 has 14 residues. The CDR3 coding sequence is TGTGCCAGCAGCGCGCGGGACTCCACAGATACGCAGTATTTT. This codes for CASSARDSTDTQYF.

The J gene is TRBJ1-1, the V gene TRBV5-1, with 7 bases fitting TRBD1. Trimming removed 0 bases from V and 0 bases from J; junction bases left unmatched: 5. The CDR3 spans 16 residues. Germline CDR1 and CDR2: SGHRS and YFSETQ. CDR3 in amino acids: CASSLAGTDMNTEAFF. In DNA form, the CDR3 reads TGCGCCAGCAGCTTGGCCGGGACAGACATGAACACTGAAGCTTTCTTT.

The J gene is TRBJ2-2, the V gene TRBV10-1, with 7 bases identical to TRBD2. The CDR3 runs 14 residues. With 3 bases clipped from V and 5 bases from J, the junction kept 3 bases outside the gene matches. The germline V gene has CDR1 WNHNN and CDR2 SYGVQD (reference sequence). CDR3 sequence reads: CASSDGGGTGELFF. CDR3 DNA: TGCGCCAGCAGTGATGGGGGAGGGACCGGGGAGCTGTTTTTT.

This chain links TRBV7-3 with TRBJ2-2, with 8 bases matching TRBD1. J gave up 6 bases and V 4 bases, and 4 bases lay outside the gene matches. Germline V CDR1 and CDR2: SGHTA, FQGTGA. The CDR3 runs to 14 residues. CDR3 residues: CASSSAGGPGELFF. The CDR3, as DNA: TGTGCCAGCAGCTCGGCAGGGGGCCCCGGGGAGCTGTTTTTT.

The chain has TRBV7-9 and TRBJ2-3; perhaps TRBD1 as D (5 bases). This CDR3 is 16 amino acids long. CDR1 and CDR2 (germline): SEHNR, FQNEAQ (reference sequence). V lost 2 bases and J 0 bases, leaving 12 bases between the germline ends. CDR3 in DNA: TGTGCCAGCAGCTTAAGCGACAGTGCTAGCACAGATACGCAGTATTTT. Translated: CASSLSDSASTDTQYF. Using reference TRBV7-9 and TRBJ2-3 for the parts outside the CDR3, the full variable domain is DTGVSQNPRHKITKRGQNVTFRCDPISEHNRLYWYRQTLGQGPEFLTYFQNEAQLEKSRLLSDRFSAERPKGSFSTLEIQRTEQGDSAMYLCASSLSDSASTDTQYFGPGTRLTVL.

CDR3 in amino acids: CSASETTGYYEQYF. The DNA for the CDR3 is TGCAGTGCTAGTGAAACGACAGGGTACTACGAGCAGTACTTC. This chain connects TRBV20-1 to TRBJ2-7; 7 bases agree with TRBD1. This CDR3 comprises 14 residues. The junction had 8 bases not matched to a gene; V was cut back by 3 bases and J by 3 bases. Germline V gene data show CDR1 as DFQATT and CDR2 as SNEGSKA (reference sequence).

V is TRBV15 and J is TRBJ2-1; 8 nucleotides line up with TRBD2. The CDR3 has 14 amino acids. Trimming cost V 2 bases and J 6 bases; bases outside gene matches: 3. From germline, CDR1 is LNHNV and CDR2 YYDKDF (reference sequence). In nucleotides, the CDR3 is TGTGCCACCAGCAGAAAGAGCGGGAGCAATGAGCAGTTCTTC. Translation gives CATSRKSGSNEQFF.

The chain combines TRBV30 with TRBJ1-1; D call uncertain. Trimming shortened V by 3 bases and J by 0 bases, and 11 bases separated the two germline ends. Germline CDR1 GTSNPN, CDR2 SVGIG (reference sequence). CDR3 length: 14 amino acids. The CDR3 DNA follows: TGTGCCTGGAGGACTCAAAGCATGAACACTGAAGCTTTCTTT. The encoded protein is CAWRTQSMNTEAFF. The full variable domain, its missing parts supplied by reference TRBV30 and TRBJ1-1, is SQTIHQWPATLVQPVGSPLSLECTVEGTSNPNLYWYRQAAGRGLQLLFYSVGIGQISSEVPQNLSASRPQDRQFILSSKKLLLSDSGFYLCAWRTQSMNTEAFFGQGTRLTVV.

This clone was found once. This chain uses TRBV4-2 with TRBJ2-1; a possible D gene is TRBD2 (6 bases). This CDR3 spans 16 amino acids. Germline CDR1 reads LGHNA; CDR2 reads YNFKEQ. Between the trimmed V and J ends, which lost 0 bases and 7 bases, there was a span of 16 bases. The CDR3 region has the DNA TGTGCCAGCAGCCAAGAAGAGCCTAGCGTAGGTAATGAGCAGTTCTTC. Its translation is CASSQEEPSVGNEQFF.

V is TRBV7-3 and J is TRBJ2-1; weak D call: TRBD2 (7 bases). The CDR3 is 17 amino acids. Germline V lookup: CDR1 SGHTA, CDR2 FQGTGA. Trimming took 1 base from V and 9 from J, leaving 22 bases between them. Written as DNA, the CDR3 is TGTGCCAGCAGCTTAAATGTGGAGGGGGGGTCCCTCGGTGAGCAGTTCTTC. Its translation: CASSLNVEGGSLGEQFF. Together with reference TRBV7-3 and TRBJ2-1, the CDR3 gives the full variable domain: GAGVSQTPSNKVTEKGKYVELRCDPISGHTALYWYRQSLGQGPEFLIYFQGTGAADDSGLPNDRFFAVRPEGSVSTLKIQRTERGDSAVYLCASSLNVEGGSLGEQFFGPGTRLTVL.

The chain uses TRBV29-1 and TRBJ1-2; TRBD1 aligns across 8 bases. The CDR3 is 13 residues long. V trimming: 3 bases; J trimming: 5 bases; junction bases outside the gene matches: 5. CDR1 is SQVTM, CDR2 ANQGSEA, per germline. Here the CDR3 DNA reads TGCAGCGTTGACAGGACAGGGTCGTATGGCTACACCTTC. This codes for CSVDRTGSYGYTF.

J is TRBJ2-1 and V is TRBV30, with D maybe TRBD2 (5 bases). CDR1 and CDR2 from the germline V gene are GTSNPN and SVGIG (reference sequence). V lost 0 bases and J lost 4, with 10 bases in between. This CDR3 is built from 14 residues. In DNA, the CDR3 is TGTGCCTGGAGTGTACCGGAGCGGTACAATGAGCAGTTCTTC. It translates to CAWSVPERYNEQFF. The whole variable domain, filled in from reference TRBV30 and TRBJ2-1, reads SQTIHQWPATLVQPVGSPLSLECTVEGTSNPNLYWYRQAAGRGLQLLFYSVGIGQISSEVPQNLSASRPQDRQFILSSKKLLLSDSGFYLCAWSVPERYNEQFFGPGTRLTVL.

The chain couples TRBV7-9 to TRBJ2-2; 7 nucleotides align to TRBD2. There are 15 residues in the CDR3. The germline V gene has CDR1 SEHNR and CDR2 FQNEAQ (reference sequence). The trim removed 6 bases at V and 5 bases at J, leaving 9 bases unmatched. CDR3 bases: TGTGCCAGCAGGCCTGCTAGCGGAGGTACCGGGGAGCTGTTTTTT. It yields the protein CASRPASGGTGELFF.

The chain links TRBV18 to TRBJ2-1, with TRBD2 matching over 11 bases. Trimming at V came to 4 bases and at J to 0 bases, leaving 8 bases not matched to a gene. The CDR3 spans 18 residues. CDR1 is KGHSH and CDR2 is LQKENI in the germline V gene. CDR3 sequence reads: CASSLGLAGLSSYNEQFF. The CDR3 region has the DNA TGTGCCAGCTCACTCGGACTAGCGGGTTTAAGCTCCTACAATGAGCAGTTCTTC.

This chain links TRBV27 with TRBJ2-1; TRBD2 agrees at 11 bases. The V gene's germline CDR1 is MNHEY and CDR2 SMNVEV (reference sequence). The CDR3 contains 20 residues. V lost 1 base to trimming and J lost 7 bases; unmatched junction nucleotides: 18. The CDR3 reads CASSLFPGGLLAGGRNEQFF. CDR3 in DNA: TGTGCCAGCAGTTTATTCCCAGGGGGGTTATTAGCGGGAGGGAGGAATGAGCAGTTCTTC.

The genes are TRBV19 and TRBJ1-1; 8 bases map to TRBD1. The junction had 7 bases not matched to a gene; V was cut back by 6 bases and J by 1 base. Germline CDR1 reads LNHDA; CDR2 reads SQIVND (reference sequence). This CDR3 has 15 residues. DNA of the CDR3: TGTGCCAGTAGCCCGAGGACAGGGCAGAACACTGAAGCTTTCTTT. This gives the protein CASSPRTGQNTEAFF. Looking up the rest from reference TRBV19 and TRBJ1-1 gives the full variable domain: DGGITQSPKYLFRKEGQNVTLSCEQNLNHDAMYWYRQDPGQGLRLIYYSQIVNDFQKGDIAEGYSVSREKKESFPLTVTSAQKNPTAFYLCASSPRTGQNTEAFFGQGTRLTVV.

The chain has TRBV5-4 and TRBJ2-1; the match to TRBD2 covers 13 bases. Trimming cost V 0 bases and J 6 bases; bases outside gene matches: 0. CDR1 is SGHNT, CDR2 YYREEE, per germline (reference sequence). The CDR3 loop spans 15 amino acids. The CDR3 bases are TGTGCCAGCAGCTTGGGGACTAGCGGGAGCAATGAGCAGTTCTTC. It codes for CASSLGTSGSNEQFF.

This rearrangement joins TRBV29-1 to TRBJ2-3, with 13 bases aligning to TRBD2. Trimming at V came to 4 bases and at J to 0 bases, leaving 1 base not matched to a gene. The germline V gene encodes CDR1 SQVTM and CDR2 ANQGSEA. The CDR3 extends over 15 amino acids. The chain's CDR3 is CSVGGLAGSTDTQYF. The CDR3, as DNA: TGCAGCGTTGGGGGACTAGCGGGGAGCACAGATACGCAGTATTTT.

The chain is built from TRBV6-5 and TRBJ2-3; maybe TRBD1 (6 bases). CDR1 is MNHEY and CDR2 is SVGAGI in the germline V gene. V was trimmed by 6 bases and J by 2 bases, leaving 12 bases between them. This CDR3 is built from 14 residues. The CDR3 bases are TGTGCCAGCAGACCGACAGGAATCACAGATACGCAGTATTTT. Its protein product is CASRPTGITDTQYF.

The table lists this clone with a count of one. This chain connects TRBV6-6 to TRBJ2-1; tentatively, D is TRBD2 (6 bases). The CDR3 contains 15 residues. CDR1 and CDR2 from the germline V gene are MNHNY and SVGAGI (reference sequence). V was cut by 0 bases and J by 5 bases, with 11 bases left in between. CDR3 in amino acids: CASSYSIAADNEQFF. The CDR3 region has the DNA TGTGCCAGCAGTTACTCGATAGCGGCCGACAATGAGCAGTTCTTC.

This clone was counted a few times. The chain recombines TRBV5-1 with TRBJ2-5; D is unclear. CDR1 is SGHRS and CDR2 is YFSETQ in the germline V gene. V lost 4 bases and J lost 2, with 3 bases in between. This CDR3 comprises 11 residues. CDR3 in DNA: TGCGCCAGCAGCCTACAAGAGACCCAGTACTTC. Its translation is CASSLQETQYF.

The J gene is TRBJ2-7, the V gene TRBV2; TRBD2 matches 9 bases. The CDR3 has 15 residues. With 1 base clipped from V and 6 bases from J, the junction kept 7 bases outside the gene matches. The germline gives CDR1 SNHLY, CDR2 FYNNEI. The CDR3 bases are TGTGCCAGCAGTGAAGTGGGCGGGAGGGCCGGCGAGCAGTACTTC. It encodes CASSEVGGRAGEQYF.

V and J are TRBV5-1 and TRBJ2-7; TRBD1 matches at 9 bases. The germline gives CDR1 SGHRS, CDR2 YFSETQ. V lost 4 bases to trimming and J lost 3 bases; unmatched junction nucleotides: 8. There are 15 residues in the CDR3. The CDR3 region has the DNA TGCGCCAGCAGCCCTAGCCCGGGACAGGGCTACGAGCAGTACTTC. This sequence encodes CASSPSPGQGYEQYF.

CDR3 loop: CASSVGLAGGGLGNEQFF. The CDR3 region has the DNA TGTGCCAGCAGCGTAGGACTAGCGGGAGGAGGGTTAGGCAATGAGCAGTTCTTC. The rearrangement links TRBV9 to TRBJ2-1; 13 positions match TRBD2. With 0 bases clipped from V and 6 bases from J, the junction kept 9 bases outside the gene matches. The CDR3 runs 18 residues. The germline gives CDR1 SGDLS, CDR2 YYNGEE.

The rearrangement links TRBV6-6 to TRBJ2-7; TRBD1 matches at 10 bases. Germline CDR1 MNHNY, CDR2 SVGAGI (reference sequence). The ends lost 2 bases at V and 4 bases at J; junction bases unmatched: 5. The CDR3 is 15 amino acids. The CDR3 sequence: CASSYRTGGFYEQYF. The CDR3 region has the DNA TGTGCCAGCAGTTACCGGACAGGGGGATTTTACGAGCAGTACTTC.

The CDR3 DNA reads as TGTGCCAGCAGTGACGGACAGGGGGACTATGGCTACACCTTC. It yields the protein CASSDGQGDYGYTF. The chain is built from TRBV25-1 and TRBJ1-2, with TRBD1 matching 10 bases. Germline CDR1 MGHDK, CDR2 SYGVNS. Unmatched junction bases numbered 1, after V lost 3 bases and J lost 3 bases. The CDR3 totals 14 residues.